The T cell receptor beta chain described here comes from a study of early T cells in non-severe SARS-CoV-2 infection. Study-level background: Alpha and beta chains were unpaired, from unsorted whole-blood bulk RNA. Findings and limits, study-wide: Comparison of clonotypes with VDJdb favored anti-spike CD8 responses while missing private and CD4 specificities.

Germline V CDR1 and CDR2: DFQATT, SNEGSKA (reference sequence). The CDR3 totals 17 residues. Attached unique molecular identifiers marked individual cDNA molecules. TCRdb called the 5' RACE reads again in MiXCR, with one record for every CDR3 protein. The top ten hold around a quarter of the sample, which has some 35,000 distinct CDR3 sequences, roughly 6.8% seen once. About this clonotype itself: Its antigen is unidentified.

Sequenced here: whole blood, sampled at baseline. The clonotype originates from an adult who was a healthcare worker with PCR-confirmed SARS-CoV-2 infection or an uninfected control (not recorded which). This chain connects TRBV20-1 to TRBJ2-5; 11 bases map to TRBD2. CDR3: CSSDPLAGGVKQETQYF. The CDR3 DNA reads as TGCAGCTCCGACCCTCTAGCGGGAGGAGTTAAACAAGAGACCCAGTACTTC.